The TCR beta chain described here comes from a study of response to subunit inactivated influenza vaccine. MiXCR was run by TCRdb on the RT-PCR reads, yielding one entry per CDR3 protein. The table has about 480,000 distinct CDR3 sequences, approximately 11% seen once. Per germline, CDR1 MNHEY and CDR2 SVGEGT. Trimming removed 3 bases at V and 0 bases at J, with 21 bases between. The CDR3 consists of 19 residues. This clonotype has only a few counts. Its target is not known. Study results and caveats: Every seasonal influenza vaccination brings in few new T cells, the authors suggested.

The sequence derives from a man aged 45-65 years who received an inactivated influenza vaccine. The material was PBMCs from blood, obtained 45 days after vaccination. This rearrangement joins TRBV6-2 or TRBV6-3 to TRBJ2-1, with D possibly TRBD2 on 6 matching bases. The CDR3 region has the DNA TGTGCCAGCAGTTATAGTGGACTAAAGGGATTCGGCTCCTACAATGAGCAGTTCTTC. Its protein is CASSYSGLKGFGSYNEQFF.